The clone carrying this T cell receptor beta chain was observed a handful of times. Via MiXCR, TCRdb re-called the 5' RACE reads, giving one row per CDR3 protein. The data show around 480,000 distinct CDR3 sequences, with 12% to 15% seen just once and about 0.52% held by the top ten. These data come from a study of identical twins. Germline V gives CDR1 SGHDN, CDR2 FVKESK. V shed 0 bases, J shed 2 bases, and the junction held 3 bases outside the gene matches. This CDR3 contains 16 residues. The same sample was also used in a study of yellow fever vaccine responses in identical twins.

This receptor was taken from a woman aged 18-30 years in good health. The source material was CD4+ T cells sorted from blood. The rearrangement uses TRBV14 and TRBJ2-3; 9 bases match TRBD2. CDR3 DNA: TGTGCCAGCAGCCAAGATTGGGGACTAGCCACAGATACGCAGTATTTT. This codes for CASSQDWGLATDTQYF.